The clone carrying this TCR beta chain has only one observation. What it binds is not known. Memory T cells were CD45RO+, naive were CD45RA+, sorted by FACS. The data originate from a study of regulatory dendritic cells for organ transplantation. TCRdb keeps only in-frame clones here, not all; method: immunoSEQ multiplex PCR. Altogether roughly 34,000 clones are present, about 88% being singletons, with the ten largest covering just over 0.06%. CDR3 length: 15 residues. The germline V gene encodes CDR1 SGHVS and CDR2 FNYEAQ. With V trimmed by 4 bases and J by 1 base, 7 bases remained unmatched. The study, taken as a whole, reports: Alloreactive memory CD8+ T cell pools varied considerably between individuals. Naive CD4+ and CD8+ repertoires were highly diverse; memory CD8+ was most oligoclonal.

The TCR sequence derives from a human donor in good health. This rearrangement joins TRBV7-6 to TRBJ2-7, with 7 bases that match TRBD1. The specimen sequenced was naive CD4+ T cells from blood. The subset denotes: CD45RA+ naive T cells. This CDR3 reads CASSSIPGQSYEQYF. DNA for the CDR3: TGTGCCAGCAGCTCTATTCCGGGACAGTCCTACGAGCAGTACTTC.